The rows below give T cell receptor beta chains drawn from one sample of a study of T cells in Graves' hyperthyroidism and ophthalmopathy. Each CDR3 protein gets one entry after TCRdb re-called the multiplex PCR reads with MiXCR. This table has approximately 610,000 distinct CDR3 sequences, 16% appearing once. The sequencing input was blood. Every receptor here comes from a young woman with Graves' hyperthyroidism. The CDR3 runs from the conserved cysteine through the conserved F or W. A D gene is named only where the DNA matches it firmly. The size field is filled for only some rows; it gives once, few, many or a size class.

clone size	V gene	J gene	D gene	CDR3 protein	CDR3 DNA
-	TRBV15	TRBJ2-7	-	CATSRDPPDEQYF	TGTGCCACCAGCAGAGATCCCCCCGACGAGCAGTACTTC
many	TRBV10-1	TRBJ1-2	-	CASSSTGQNGYTF	TGCGCCAGCAGTTCGACAGGCCAAAATGGCTACACCTTC
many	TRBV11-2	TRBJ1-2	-	CASSLDPGYGYTF	TGTGCCAGCAGCTTAGATCCAGGCTATGGCTACACCTTC
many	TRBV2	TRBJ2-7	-	CASEALPNEQYF	TGTGCCAGCGAAGCCCTGCCCAACGAGCAGTACTTC
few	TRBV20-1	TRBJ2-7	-	CSASDRRGVREQYF	TGCAGTGCTAGTGACAGGAGAGGGGTACGAGAGCAGTACTTC
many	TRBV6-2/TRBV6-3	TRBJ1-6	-	CASSYVQGVQTGENSPLHF	TGTGCCAGCAGTTACGTCCAGGGAGTCCAAACGGGGGAGAATTCACCCCTCCACTTT
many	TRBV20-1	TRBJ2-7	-	CSASNGRDLYEQYF	TGCAGTGCTAGTAACGGGAGAGACCTTTACGAGCAGTACTTC
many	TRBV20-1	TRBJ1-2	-	CSARVRGGYTF	TGCAGTGCTAGAGTCCGGGGCGGCTACACCTTC
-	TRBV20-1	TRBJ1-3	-	CSARKGNTIYF	TGCAGTGCTAGGAAAGGAAACACCATATATTTT
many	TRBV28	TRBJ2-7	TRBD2	CASSLLLAELYEQYF	TGTGCCAGCAGTTTATTACTAGCGGAGCTTTACGAGCAGTACTTC
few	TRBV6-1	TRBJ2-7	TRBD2	CASSEFSGGPYEQYF	TGTGCCAGCAGTGAGTTTAGCGGGGGACCCTACGAGCAGTACTTC
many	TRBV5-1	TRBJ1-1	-	CASSLGVRRMTGAFF	TGCGCCAGCAGCTTGGGAGTGAGACGTATGACGGGAGCTTTCTTT
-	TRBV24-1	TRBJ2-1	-	CATSDQPMGEQFF	TGTGCCACCAGTGATCAACCCATGGGTGAGCAGTTCTTC
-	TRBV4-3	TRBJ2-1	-	CASSQEPGAGSYNEQFF	TGCGCCAGCAGCCAAGAGCCGGGGGCCGGCTCCTACAATGAGCAGTTCTTC
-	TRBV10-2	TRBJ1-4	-	CASSVSGTPNGKLFF	TGCGCCAGCAGTGTCTCCGGGACACCCAACGGAAAACTGTTTTTT
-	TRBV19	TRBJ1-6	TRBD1	CARGDRSNSPLHF	TGTGCCAGGGGGGACAGGTCTAATTCACCCCTCCACTTT
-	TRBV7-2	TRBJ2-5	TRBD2	CASSFPGPSGGETQYF	TGTGCCAGCAGCTTTCCCGGACCCTCGGGGGGGGAGACCCAGTACTTC
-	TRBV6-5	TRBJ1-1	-	CASSSKVGNTEAFF	TGTGCCAGCAGTTCGAAGGTGGGGAACACTGAAGCTTTCTTT
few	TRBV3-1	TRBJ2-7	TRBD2	CASSQEITPGLAFYGQYF	TGTGCCAGCAGCCAAGAGATTACTCCGGGACTAGCGTTCTACGGGCAGTACTTC
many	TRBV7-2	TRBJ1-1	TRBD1	CASSLLRRGQGITEAFF	TGTGCCAGCAGCTTACTCCGTAGAGGACAGGGGATCACTGAAGCTTTCTTT
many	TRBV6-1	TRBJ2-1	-	CASSPRQANNEQFF	TGTGCCAGCAGTCCCCGCCAGGCCAACAATGAGCAGTTCTTC
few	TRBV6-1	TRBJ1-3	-	CASRVGSWNAGNTIYF	TGTGCCAGCAGGGTGGGGTCGTGGAACGCCGGAAACACCATATATTTT
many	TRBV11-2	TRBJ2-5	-	CASSLPGETQYF	TGTGCCAGCAGCTTACCTGGAGAGACCCAGTACTTC
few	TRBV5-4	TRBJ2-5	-	CATTYGVADQETQYF	TGTGCCACGACCTACGGGGTAGCGGACCAAGAGACCCAGTACTTC
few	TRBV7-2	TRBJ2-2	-	CASRRQSDTGELFF	TGTGCCAGCAGGCGACAGTCCGACACCGGGGAGCTGTTTTTT
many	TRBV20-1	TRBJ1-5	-	CSASSYSNQPQHF	TGCAGTGCTAGTAGCTATAGCAATCAGCCCCAGCATTTT
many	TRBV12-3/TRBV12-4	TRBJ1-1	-	CASSLIEGSEAFF	TGTGCCAGCAGTTTAATCGAGGGAAGTGAAGCTTTCTTT
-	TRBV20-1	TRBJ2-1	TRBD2	CSAPGLTSGRSFNEQFF	TGCAGTGCCCCGGGGCTGACTAGCGGGAGAAGCTTTAATGAGCAGTTCTTC
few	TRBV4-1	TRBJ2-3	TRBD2	CASSRPTRAGTDTQYF	TGCGCCAGCAGCCGCCCTACGAGAGCGGGGACCGATACGCAGTATTTT
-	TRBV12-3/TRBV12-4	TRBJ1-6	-	CASSSRDTNNSPLHF	TGTGCCAGCAGTTCCCGGGACACAAATAATTCACCCCTCCACTTT
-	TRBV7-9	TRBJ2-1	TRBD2	CASSLTTSPAEQFF	TGTGCCAGCAGCTTAACGACTAGCCCGGCTGAGCAGTTCTTC
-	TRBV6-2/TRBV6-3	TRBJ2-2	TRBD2	CASTSGARTNGELFF	TGCGCCAGCACAAGCGGGGCACGTACGAACGGGGAGCTGTTTTTT
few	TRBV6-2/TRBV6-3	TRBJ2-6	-	CASSYTGKLGANVLTF	TGTGCCAGCAGTTACACGGGAAAACTTGGGGCCAACGTCCTGACTTTC
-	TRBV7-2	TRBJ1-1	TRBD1	CASSRQGRNTEAFF	TGTGCCAGCAGTCGACAGGGTCGGAACACTGAAGCTTTCTTT
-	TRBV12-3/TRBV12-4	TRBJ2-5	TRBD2	CASSYSIAGTRVGYF	TGTGCCAGCAGTTACTCGATAGCGGGGACTAGGGTCGGGTACTTC
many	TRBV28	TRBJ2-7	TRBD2	CASSFLAGGPHEQYF	TGTGCCAGCAGTTTCTTAGCGGGAGGGCCCCACGAGCAGTACTTC
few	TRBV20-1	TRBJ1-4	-	CSARGDGADEKLFF	TGCAGTGCTCGAGGTGACGGGGCAGACGAAAAACTGTTTTTT